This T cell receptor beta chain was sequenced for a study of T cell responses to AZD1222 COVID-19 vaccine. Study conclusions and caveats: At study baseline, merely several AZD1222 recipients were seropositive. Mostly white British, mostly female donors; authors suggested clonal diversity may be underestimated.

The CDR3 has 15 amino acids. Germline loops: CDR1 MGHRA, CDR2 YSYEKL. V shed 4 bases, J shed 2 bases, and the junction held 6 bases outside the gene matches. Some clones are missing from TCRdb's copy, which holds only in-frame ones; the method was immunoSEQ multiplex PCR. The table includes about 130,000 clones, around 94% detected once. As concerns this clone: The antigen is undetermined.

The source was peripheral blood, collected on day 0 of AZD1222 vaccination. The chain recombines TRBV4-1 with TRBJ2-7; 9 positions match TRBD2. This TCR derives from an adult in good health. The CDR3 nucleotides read TGCGCCAGCAGCCGTGGACTAGCGACCCCCTACGAGCAGTACTTC. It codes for CASSRGLATPYEQYF.